This record concerns one T cell receptor (beta chain) sequence. Its antigen remains unidentified. CDR1 SGHRS and CDR2 YFSETQ come from the germline V gene. The V and J ends lost 2 bases and 4 bases respectively, with 12 bases between them. The CDR3 extends over 14 amino acids. Primers included in the PCR were 60 Vbeta and 13 Jbeta primers. Clones were sequenced by immunoSEQ multiplex PCR, and TCRdb holds only the in-frame ones, with some missing. Here the sample spans about 80,000 clones, 60% to 80% being singletons. The entry originates in a study of cytomegalovirus exposure and HLA in healthy donors. Overall study results and limits: The study put 150 or so TCR beta chains on its list as cytomegalovirus-associated. Previous analysis showed most TCR beta V segments were productive about 90% or about 30% of the time.

The chain recombines TRBV5-1 with TRBJ2-5, with D unresolved. This TCR came from a woman aged 40-49 years in good health and CMV-seronegative. Material for sequencing was PBMCs. For the CDR3, the DNA is TGCGCCAGCAGCTTAGGCCAGCCGGGAGAGACCCAGTACTTC. This gives the protein CASSLGQPGETQYF.